A single sample is the source of the 15 T cell receptor beta chains below, sequenced in a study of blood T cell repertoires in COVID-19. Repertoires were generated with immunoSEQ multiplex PCR, while TCRdb's copy carries only in-frame clones and drops some. In the table there are around 300,000 clones, 90% of which are singletons. The source material was peripheral blood. These receptors all stem from a woman aged 40 to 50 with acute or convalescent COVID-19.

CDR3 sequence: CASSSGHYPSNTEAFF. The CDR3 DNA reads TGTGCCAGCAGCTCAGGACATTACCCATCGAACACTGAAGCTTTCTTT. This chain connects TRBV5-4 to TRBJ1-1; D is perhaps TRBD1 (5 bases). In germline, CDR1 is SGHNT, CDR2 YYREEE (reference sequence). The V end lost 3 bases, the J end lost 1 base, and 16 bases lay between the germline ends. The CDR3 loop spans 16 amino acids.

The chain recombines TRBV6-4 with TRBJ1-2; tentative D call: TRBD1 (5 bases). The length of the CDR3 is 13 residues. Germline CDR1 is MRHNA and CDR2 is SNTAGT. The germline V and J ends were trimmed by 5 bases and 4 bases, with 11 bases remaining between them. CDR3 DNA sequence: TGTGCCAGCAGTCAGGGCTACCGCTATGGCTACACCTTC. As protein: CASSQGYRYGYTF.

The V gene is TRBV6-6, the J gene TRBJ1-1, with D hard to call. The CDR3 totals 12 residues. V was shortened by 4 bases and J by 6 bases, with 9 bases between the two germline ends. The germline gives CDR1 MNHNY, CDR2 SVGAGI (reference sequence). The CDR3 loop reads CASSSSRAEAFF. For the CDR3, the DNA is TGTGCCAGCAGTTCCTCAAGAGCTGAAGCTTTCTTT.

In its sample, this clone was seen once. The chain carries TRBV6-5 and TRBJ1-5, with D hard to call. The CDR3 totals 14 residues. Germline CDR1 and CDR2: MNHEY and SVGAGI. V lost 2 bases and J lost 4, with 9 bases in between. The CDR3 sequence: CASSYPESNQPQHF. CDR3 nucleotides: TGTGCCAGCAGTTACCCAGAATCTAATCAGCCCCAGCATTTT.

The chain carries TRBV20-1 and TRBJ2-3; TRBD2 matches at 8 bases. The V gene end was trimmed by 3 bases and the J gene end by 0 bases; junction bases not matched to a gene: 2. Germline assignment: CDR1 DFQATT and CDR2 SNEGSKA (reference sequence). The CDR3 loop spans 14 amino acids. The CDR3 reads CSASSGESTDTQYF. CDR3 coding DNA: TGCAGTGCTAGTAGCGGGGAGAGCACAGATACGCAGTATTTT.

The chain employs TRBV6-5 and TRBJ2-7, with a weak D call TRBD2 (5 bases). CDR3 size: 15 residues. The V and J ends lost 5 bases and 0 bases respectively, with 14 bases between them. The germline gives CDR1 MNHEY, CDR2 SVGAGI. CDR3 sequence reads: CASSRMGDGSYEQYV. In DNA, the CDR3 is TGTGCCAGCAGTCGTATGGGAGATGGCTCCTACGAGCAGTACGTC.

This chain joins TRBV5-8 and TRBJ2-3; no clear D gene. Per germline, CDR1 SGHTS and CDR2 YDEGEE. This CDR3 contains 15 residues. V lost 0 bases and J lost 4, with 12 bases in between. DNA of the CDR3: TGTGCCAGCAGCTTGGGGGCAAGGATTGCAGATACGCAGTATTTT. It translates to CASSLGARIADTQYF.

This chain links TRBV24-1 with TRBJ2-3; D remains unclear. The ends were cut back, 7 bases at V and 0 bases at J, with 13 bases in the middle. CDR1 is KGHDR and CDR2 is SFDVKD in the germline V gene. The CDR3 contains 15 residues. The CDR3 is CATSLDGTSTDTQYF. CDR3 DNA: TGTGCCACCAGCCTAGACGGCACTAGCACAGATACGCAGTATTTT.

The gene calls are TRBV30 and TRBJ2-2, with D possibly being TRBD1 (6 bases). Looked up from germline, CDR1 is GTSNPN and CDR2 is SVGIG (reference sequence). The CDR3 contains 16 residues. V was shortened by 0 bases and J by 5 bases, with 16 bases between the two germline ends. This CDR3 reads CAWSVDRGLVTGELFF. CDR3 sequence (DNA): TGTGCCTGGAGTGTCGATAGGGGGTTGGTGACCGGGGAGCTGTTTTTT.

V usage is TRBV14 and J usage is TRBJ1-2; D possibly corresponds to TRBD1 (6 bases). CDR1 and CDR2 (germline): SGHDN, FVKESK. Between the trimmed V and J ends, which lost 4 bases and 3 bases, there was a span of 9 bases. The CDR3 length is 13 residues. The CDR3 sequence: CASSLRQDYGYTF. The DNA of the CDR3 is TGTGCCAGCAGCCTCAGACAGGACTATGGCTACACCTTC.

CDR3 region: CASSLEFGGRGAFF. In DNA form, the CDR3 reads TGTGCCAGCAGCTTAGAATTTGGCGGTCGGGGGGCTTTCTTT. The genes are TRBV11-2 and TRBJ1-1; possible D gene TRBD1, 5 bases. CDR1 SGHAT and CDR2 FQNNGV come from the germline V gene. V gave up 0 bases and J gave up 11 bases, with 16 bases separating them. The CDR3 runs to 14 residues.

The chain combines TRBV2 with TRBJ1-2; D is perhaps TRBD1 (5 bases). The V end lost 1 base, the J end lost 4 bases, and 13 bases lay between the germline ends. Germline V lookup: CDR1 SNHLY, CDR2 FYNNEI. The CDR3 is 15 residues long. The CDR3 DNA reads TGTGCCAGCAGTGAAGACGCCGACAGCTCCTATGGCTACACCTTC. It codes for CASSEDADSSYGYTF.

The CDR3: CASSIWGRGSNTEAFF. In DNA form, the CDR3 reads TGTGCCAGCTCGATCTGGGGGCGAGGTAGCAACACTGAAGCTTTCTTT. The rearrangement uses TRBV19 and TRBJ1-1, with a possible D match to TRBD1 (6 bases). The V gene's germline CDR1 is LNHDA and CDR2 SQIVND (reference sequence). V lost 9 bases and J 2 bases, leaving 22 bases between the germline ends. The CDR3 extends over 16 amino acids. The complete variable domain, with remaining parts taken from reference TRBV19 and TRBJ1-1, reads DGGITQSPKYLFRKEGQNVTLSCEQNLNHDAMYWYRQDPGQGLRLIYYSQIVNDFQKGDIAEGYSVSREKKESFPLTVTSAQKNPTAFYLCASSIWGRGSNTEAFFGQGTRLTVV.

This clone was observed once. J is TRBJ1-3 and V is TRBV7-2, with D possibly TRBD1 on 5 matching bases. V was cut by 5 bases and J by 6 bases, with 17 bases left in between. This CDR3 is 15 amino acids long. In germline, CDR1 is SGHTA, CDR2 FQGNSA. The CDR3 loop reads CASSRDAGRVNTIYF. The CDR3 DNA is TGTGCCAGCAGCAGGGACGCAGGGAGGGTAAACACCATATATTTT.

V usage is TRBV24-1 and J usage is TRBJ1-1; D call uncertain. Trimming left V 5 bases short and J 1 base short, with 7 bases between. The CDR3 length is 13 residues. CDR1 is KGHDR, CDR2 SFDVKD, per germline. The CDR3 is CATSGRRNTEAFF. CDR3 nucleotide sequence: TGTGCCACCAGTGGCCGGAGGAACACTGAAGCTTTCTTT.